This T cell receptor beta chain was sequenced for a study of blood T cell repertoires in COVID-19 (dated by TCRdb to between 2020 and 2021). At the level of the whole study: Samples from collaborators originated in the United States, Italy and Spain and spanned both the acute and convalescent phases of COVID-19. Where available, HLA class I and class II types were obtained from metadata supplied by the sample provider rather than from assay-based typing. Deeply sampled blood TCRbeta repertoires from subjects exposed to, actively infected with, or recovered from COVID-19 were included in the dataset. The samples were drawn from the first 160 participants of the ongoing ImmuneRACE study and from about 1,200 subjects provided by 6 global collaborators. The material from the prospective study consisted of cDNA or gDNA derived from T cells, B-cell-depleted T cells, or PBMCs. The repertoires were released in a freely available public database intended as a resource for research on the immune response to SARS-CoV-2. The sample metadata nearly always contained a de-identified subject ID, COVID-19 status, age in years and sex.

This clone came up once. Its antigen is still unknown. A read error may produce the germline difference seen at one junction end. Study-wide findings and limitations: How much clinical and demographic metadata was included differed by source and by participant, and the metadata was provided uncurated.

CDR1 MGHRA and CDR2 YSYEKL are derived from the germline V gene. The CDR3 covers 20 residues, taking in both the cysteine and the phenylalanine. Just the 60-base CDR3 DNA is kept, in frame starting at base 1. TCRbeta CDR3 regions were amplified from genomic DNA by means of the immunoSEQ Assay, a bias-controlled multiplex PCR. In the source study's methods: Nucleated cell counts per sample were estimated from amplification of reference gene primers within the assay. To quantify the absolute abundance of each unique TCRbeta CDR3 rearrangement, sequence reads were collapsed and filtered. For each sample, productive Simpson clonality was calculated by taking the square root of Simpson's diversity index across productive rearrangements. Here the immuneACCESS table is served through TCRdb, limited to in-frame sequences with V and J called. Missing clones are a known gap in these copies; in checked studies unresolved V genes cover under half, and the rest lacks a known reason. That table gives V, J and clone size, and the DNA gave D and trimming. The sample profile shows 220,000 or so clones; around 82% of them were found once. The ten biggest clones cover around 2% of the sample.

Whole blood was collected in K2EDTA tubes by collaborating institutions according to the institutions' own protocols. For TCRbeta analysis, collaborators shipped samples as frozen whole blood, isolated PBMCs, or DNA extracted from either of those sample types. The chain uses TRBV4-1 and TRBJ2-6; 9 bases in the junction line up with TRBD2. This TCR was sampled from a woman in her sixties with acute or convalescent COVID-19. The sample comprised peripheral blood. CDR3 protein: CANSQEVPLAGSSGANVLTF. DNA sequence: TGCGCCAACAGCCAAGAAGTCCCGCTAGCGGGGAGCTCTGGGGCCAACGTCCTGACTTTC.